This T cell receptor beta chain originates from a study of cytomegalovirus exposure and HLA in healthy donors listed by TCRdb under 2017. Some background on the complete study: According to a later analysis, one platform produced both the roughly 120 validation repertoires and the 670 or so repertoires of the first cohort. In addition to the first cohort of 666 subjects, a separate validation cohort of over 90 different subjects was used. The aim of the study was to test whether cataloging public T cell receptors could identify signatures of past pathogen exposure. To predict cytomegalovirus infection status, the study brought together high-throughput TCR immunosequencing, statistical association of individual TCRs with disease status, and machine learning. Broad study findings and their caveats: A few of the identified cytomegalovirus-associated TCR beta chains were confirmed in vitro to be specific for cytomegalovirus antigens. The authors suggested that the approach could potentially be generalized to other disease states and immunological phenotypes. A later analysis found that TCRs clustered in the first cohort also tended to co-occur in the roughly 120 validation repertoires, with just under 95% of cluster scores above 0. A later analysis had no HLA typing for the validation cohort, so co-occurrence there was scored across all 130 or so repertoires. The classifier was reported to diagnose cytomegalovirus status with high specificity and sensitivity in both the original cohort and the validation cohort. In the study, 150 to 200 TCR beta chains were listed as associated with cytomegalovirus. Across donors, most TCR sequences were observed very rarely, whereas some public TCRs were present in many individuals.

Receptor libraries were prepared by the immunoSEQ multiplex PCR assay. Per the authors' processing: A statistical classification framework was built for diagnosing cytomegalovirus status from the catalog of TCR beta chain sequences. TCRdb mirrors the immuneACCESS table, restricted to in-frame sequences. Some clones are absent from its copies; in checked studies, under half trace to an unresolved V gene, and the reason for the others is unknown. V and J calls and clone size are as listed in that table; D and trimming were resolved from the DNA. The sample table contains tens of thousands of clones; only one count was recorded for 94% of them. The top ten clones comprise approximately 3.3% of the sample. Separate from the roughly 700-subject first cohort, the validation cohort of about 130 subjects was the group to which the donors belonged. This clone was picked up one time. What this receptor recognizes is not known. No quality values exist for individual bases; no much larger clone is one base distant.

CDR1 and CDR2, per the germline V gene, are MDHEN and SYDVKM. V was cut back by 6 bases and J by 1 base, leaving a gap of 13 bases between them. The CDR3, cysteine through phenylalanine, is 14 amino acids long. Here the CDR3 DNA is all that survives: 42 bases in frame from base 1. The V and J genes are TRBV28 and TRBJ2-7; the best D guess is TRBD1, with 6 bases matching. The TCR sequence derives from a woman under 30 in good health and CMV-seropositive. Sample: PBMCs. The DNA is as follows: TGTGCCAGCAGGCCTGCAGGGGTATCCTACGAGCAGTACTTC. Its protein product is CASRPAGVSYEQYF. The entire variable domain, with the stretches around the CDR3 drawn from the reference TRBV28 and TRBJ2-7 proteins, is DVKVTQSSRYLVKRTGEKVFLECVQDMDHENMFWYRQDPGLGLRLIYFSYDVKMKEKGDIPEGYSVSREKKERFSLILESASTNQTSMYLCASRPAGVSYEQYFGPGTRLTVT.